The T cell receptor beta chain described here comes from a study of human T cells and chemical hapten exposure. Across the study: Patch testing placed 0.01% DPC on the upper back, with readings at 6 days. Study-wide results and caveats: In comparison with controls, expanded TCRs gave rise to a significantly larger number of large CDR3 similarity clusters.

In regard to this clonotype: Its antigen is not known.

Germline CDR1 reads SGDLS; CDR2 reads YYNGEE. With 2 bases removed from V and 0 bases from J, the gap between germline ends came to 9 bases. CDR3 length: 15 residues. Described time point: patch test 1, 2 weeks after DPC sensitization. Treatment: therapeutic diphenylcyclopropenone sensitization with weekly scalp DPC. Unfractionated whole blood was the source from which total RNA was extracted. TCRdb ran MiXCR on the RACE reads and lists one entry per CDR3 protein. Among some 53,000 distinct CDR3 sequences listed, more than 9.5% were seen once. The clonotype comes from a woman in her 40s with alopecia areata. Some clones in this sample may be carry-over from other donors' samples. Here the sequenced sample was whole blood, taken in connection with sensitization to the hapten diphenylcyclopropenone (DPC). The chain combines TRBV9 with TRBJ2-1; D uncertain. The CDR3 DNA reads as TGTGCCAGCAGCGTCACTCCTAGCTCCTACAATGAGCAGTTCTTC. It encodes CASSVTPSSYNEQFF. The full variable domain, rest sourced from reference TRBV9 and TRBJ2-1, is DSGVTQTPKHLITATGQRVTLRCSPRSGDLSVYWYQQSLDQGLQFLIQYYNGEERAKGNILERFSAQQFPDLHSELNLSSLELGDSALYFCASSVTPSSYNEQFFGPGTRLTVL.